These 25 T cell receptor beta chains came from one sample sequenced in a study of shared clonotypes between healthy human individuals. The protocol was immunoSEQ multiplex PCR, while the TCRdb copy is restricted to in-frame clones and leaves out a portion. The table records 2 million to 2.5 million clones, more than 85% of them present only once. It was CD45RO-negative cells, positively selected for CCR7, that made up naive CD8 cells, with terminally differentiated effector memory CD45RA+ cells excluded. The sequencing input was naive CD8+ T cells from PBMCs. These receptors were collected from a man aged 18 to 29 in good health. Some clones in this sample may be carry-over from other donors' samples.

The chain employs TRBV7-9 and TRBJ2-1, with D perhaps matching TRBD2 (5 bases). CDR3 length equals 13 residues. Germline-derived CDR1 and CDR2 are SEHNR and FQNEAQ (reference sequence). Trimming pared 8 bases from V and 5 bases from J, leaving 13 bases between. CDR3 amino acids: CASHVPGNNEQFF. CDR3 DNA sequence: TGTGCCAGCCATGTGCCCGGGAACAATGAGCAGTTCTTC.

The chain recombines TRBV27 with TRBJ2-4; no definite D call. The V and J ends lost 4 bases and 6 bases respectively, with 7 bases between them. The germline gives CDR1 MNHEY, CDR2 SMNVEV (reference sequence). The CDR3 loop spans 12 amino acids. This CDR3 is CASSYGRNIQYF. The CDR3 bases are TGTGCCAGCAGTTACGGACGAAACATTCAGTACTTC.

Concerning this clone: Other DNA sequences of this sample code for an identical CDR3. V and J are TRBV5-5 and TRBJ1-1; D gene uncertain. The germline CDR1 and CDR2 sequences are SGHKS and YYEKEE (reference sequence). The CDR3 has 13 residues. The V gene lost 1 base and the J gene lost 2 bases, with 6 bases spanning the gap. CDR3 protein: CASSLWGNTEAFF. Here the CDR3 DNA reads TGTGCCAGCAGCTTGTGGGGTAACACTGAAGCTTTCTTT.

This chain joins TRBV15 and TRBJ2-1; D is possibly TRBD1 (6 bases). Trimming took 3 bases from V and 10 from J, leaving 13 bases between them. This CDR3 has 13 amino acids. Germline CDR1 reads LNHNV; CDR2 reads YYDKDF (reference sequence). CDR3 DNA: TGTGCCACCAGCAGGGGGGCCTTGGGCGAGCAGTTCTTC. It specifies CATSRGALGEQFF.

The CDR3 nucleotides are TGTGCCAGCAGTTGGGACGGACAAAACTACTACGAGCAGTACTTC. Translated, it gives CASSWDGQNYYEQYF. The gene calls are TRBV28 and TRBJ2-7, with D perhaps matching TRBD1 or TRBD2 (5 bases each). Germline CDR1 reads MDHEN; CDR2 reads SYDVKM. V lost 4 bases, J lost 3 bases, and 16 bases lay in between. The CDR3 has 15 residues.

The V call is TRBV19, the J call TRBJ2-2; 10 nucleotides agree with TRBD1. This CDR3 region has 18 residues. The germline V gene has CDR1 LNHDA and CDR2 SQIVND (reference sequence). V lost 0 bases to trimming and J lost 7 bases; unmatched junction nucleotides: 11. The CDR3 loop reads CASSIDLRTGGQNGELFF. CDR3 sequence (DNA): TGTGCCAGTAGTATAGATCTCCGGACAGGGGGTCAGAACGGGGAGCTGTTTTTT.

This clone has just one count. CDR3 nucleotides: TGTGCCAGCAGCTTGATGGGGCCCGGCTACACCTTC. It is translated as CASSLMGPGYTF. V gene TRBV5-6 combines with J gene TRBJ1-2, with TRBD1 as a possible D gene (5 bases). CDR3 length equals 12 residues. The ends were cut back, 1 base at V and 8 bases at J, with 9 bases in the middle. Germline values: CDR1 SGHDT, CDR2 YYEEEE.

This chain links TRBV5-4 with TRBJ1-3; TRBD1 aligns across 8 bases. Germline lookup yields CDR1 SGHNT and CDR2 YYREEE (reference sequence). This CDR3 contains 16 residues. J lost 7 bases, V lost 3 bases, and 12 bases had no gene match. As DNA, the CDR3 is TGTGCCAGCAGCTACAATTCCGGGACAGGAGGGAACACCATATATTTT. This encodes CASSYNSGTGGNTIYF.

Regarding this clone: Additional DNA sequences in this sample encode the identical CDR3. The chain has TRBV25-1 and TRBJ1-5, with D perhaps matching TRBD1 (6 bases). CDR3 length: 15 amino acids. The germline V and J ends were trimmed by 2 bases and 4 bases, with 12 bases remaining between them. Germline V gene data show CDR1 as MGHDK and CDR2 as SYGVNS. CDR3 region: CASSEVGAGNQPQHF. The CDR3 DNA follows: TGTGCCAGCAGTGAAGTGGGGGCAGGGAATCAGCCCCAGCATTTT.

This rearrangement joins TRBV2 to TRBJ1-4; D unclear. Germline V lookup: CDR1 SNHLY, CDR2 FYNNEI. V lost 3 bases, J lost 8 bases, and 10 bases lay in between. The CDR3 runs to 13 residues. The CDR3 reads CASSEAGGEKLFF. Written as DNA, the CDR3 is TGTGCCAGCAGTGAGGCGGGAGGCGAAAAACTGTTTTTT.

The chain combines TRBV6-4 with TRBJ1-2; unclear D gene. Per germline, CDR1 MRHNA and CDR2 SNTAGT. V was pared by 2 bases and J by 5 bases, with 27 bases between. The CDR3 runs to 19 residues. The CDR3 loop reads CASSDPREYGPRTRYGYTF. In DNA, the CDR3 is TGTGCCAGCAGTGACCCTCGAGAGTATGGGCCGAGAACCCGGTATGGCTACACCTTC.

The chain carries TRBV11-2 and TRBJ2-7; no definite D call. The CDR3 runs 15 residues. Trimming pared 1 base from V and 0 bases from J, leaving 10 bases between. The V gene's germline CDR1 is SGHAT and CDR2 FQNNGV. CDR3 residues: CASSLAGLGSYEQYF. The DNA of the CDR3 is TGTGCCAGCAGCTTAGCAGGATTGGGCTCCTACGAGCAGTACTTC.

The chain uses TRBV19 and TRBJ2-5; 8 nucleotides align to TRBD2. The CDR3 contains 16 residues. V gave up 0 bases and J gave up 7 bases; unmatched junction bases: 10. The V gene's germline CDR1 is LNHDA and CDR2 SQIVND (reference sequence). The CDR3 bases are TGTGCCAGTAGTATAGATTTCACTAGCGGTCGTCGGACCCAGTACTTC. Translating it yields CASSIDFTSGRRTQYF.

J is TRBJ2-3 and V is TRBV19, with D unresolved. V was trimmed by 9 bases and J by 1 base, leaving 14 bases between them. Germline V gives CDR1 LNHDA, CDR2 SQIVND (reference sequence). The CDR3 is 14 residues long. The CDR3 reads CASHPGWGTDTQYF. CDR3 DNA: TGTGCCAGCCATCCCGGATGGGGCACAGATACGCAGTATTTT.

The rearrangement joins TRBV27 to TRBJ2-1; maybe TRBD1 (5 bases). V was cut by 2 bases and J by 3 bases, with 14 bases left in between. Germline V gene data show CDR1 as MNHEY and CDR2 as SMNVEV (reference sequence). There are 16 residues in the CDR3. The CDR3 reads CASSLGYRSGYNEQFF. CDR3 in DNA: TGTGCCAGCAGTTTAGGGTACAGGTCAGGCTACAATGAGCAGTTCTTC.

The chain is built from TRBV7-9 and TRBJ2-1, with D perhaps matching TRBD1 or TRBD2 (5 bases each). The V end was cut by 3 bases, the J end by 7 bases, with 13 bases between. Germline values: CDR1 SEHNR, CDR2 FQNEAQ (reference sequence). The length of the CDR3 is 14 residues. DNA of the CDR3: TGTGCCAGCAGCTTCCCAGGGACGCCGAATGAGCAGTTCTTC. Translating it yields CASSFPGTPNEQFF.

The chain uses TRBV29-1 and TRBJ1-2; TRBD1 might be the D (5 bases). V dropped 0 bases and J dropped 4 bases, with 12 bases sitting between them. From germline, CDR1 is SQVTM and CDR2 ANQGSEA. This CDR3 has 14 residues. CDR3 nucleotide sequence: TGCAGCGTTGAAGAACAGGAGGGACCCTATGGCTACACCTTC. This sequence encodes CSVEEQEGPYGYTF.

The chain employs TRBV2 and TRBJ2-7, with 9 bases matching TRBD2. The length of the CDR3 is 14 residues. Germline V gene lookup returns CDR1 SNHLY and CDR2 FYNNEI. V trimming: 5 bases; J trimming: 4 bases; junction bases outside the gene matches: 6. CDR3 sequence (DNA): TGTGCCAGCAGTCGCAGCGGGGGGCGTTACGAGCAGTACTTC. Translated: CASSRSGGRYEQYF. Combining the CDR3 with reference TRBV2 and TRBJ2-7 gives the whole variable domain EPEVTQTPSHQVTQMGQEVILRCVPISNHLYFYWYRQILGQKVEFLVSFYNNEISEKSEIFDDQFSVERPDGSNFTLKIRSTKLEDSAMYFCASSRSGGRYEQYFGPGTRLTVT.

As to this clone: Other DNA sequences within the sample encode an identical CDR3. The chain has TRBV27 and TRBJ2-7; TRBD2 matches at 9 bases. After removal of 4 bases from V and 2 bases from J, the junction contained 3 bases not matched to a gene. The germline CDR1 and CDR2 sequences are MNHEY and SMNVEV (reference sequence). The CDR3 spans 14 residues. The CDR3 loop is CASSYSGSPYEQYF. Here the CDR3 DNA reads TGTGCCAGCAGTTATAGCGGGAGCCCCTACGAGCAGTACTTC.

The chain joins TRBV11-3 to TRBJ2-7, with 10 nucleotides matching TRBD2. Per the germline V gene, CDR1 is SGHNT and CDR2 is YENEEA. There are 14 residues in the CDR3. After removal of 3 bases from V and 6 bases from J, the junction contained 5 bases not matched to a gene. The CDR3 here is CASSLVAGGGEQYF. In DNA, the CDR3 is TGTGCCAGCAGCTTGGTAGCGGGAGGTGGCGAGCAGTACTTC.

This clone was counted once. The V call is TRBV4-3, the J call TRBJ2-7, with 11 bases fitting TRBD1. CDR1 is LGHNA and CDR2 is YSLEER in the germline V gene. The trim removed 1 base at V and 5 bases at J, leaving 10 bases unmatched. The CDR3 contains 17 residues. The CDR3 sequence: CASSQGTGGPHDNEQYF. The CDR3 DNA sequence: TGCGCCAGCAGCCAAGGGACAGGGGGCCCCCATGATAACGAGCAGTACTTC.

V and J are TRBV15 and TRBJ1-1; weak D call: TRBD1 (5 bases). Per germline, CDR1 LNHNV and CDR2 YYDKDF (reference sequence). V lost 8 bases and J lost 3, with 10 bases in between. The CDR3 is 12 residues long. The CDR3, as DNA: TGTGCCACCGCCGACAGCTACACTGAAGCTTTCTTT. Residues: CATADSYTEAFF.

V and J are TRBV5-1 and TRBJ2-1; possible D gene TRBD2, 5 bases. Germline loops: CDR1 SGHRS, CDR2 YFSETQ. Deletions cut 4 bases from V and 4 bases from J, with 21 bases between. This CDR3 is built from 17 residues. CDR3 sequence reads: CASSPTGRGVPYNEQFF. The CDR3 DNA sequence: TGCGCCAGCAGCCCCACCGGACGGGGAGTTCCATACAATGAGCAGTTCTTC.

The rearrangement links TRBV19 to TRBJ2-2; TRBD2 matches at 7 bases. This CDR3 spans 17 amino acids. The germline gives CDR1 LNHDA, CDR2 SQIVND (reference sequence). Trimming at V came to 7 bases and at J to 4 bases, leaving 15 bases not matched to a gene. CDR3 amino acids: CASKTPGGVDPTGELFF. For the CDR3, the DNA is TGTGCCAGTAAAACCCCTGGGGGGGTGGACCCCACCGGGGAGCTGTTTTTT.

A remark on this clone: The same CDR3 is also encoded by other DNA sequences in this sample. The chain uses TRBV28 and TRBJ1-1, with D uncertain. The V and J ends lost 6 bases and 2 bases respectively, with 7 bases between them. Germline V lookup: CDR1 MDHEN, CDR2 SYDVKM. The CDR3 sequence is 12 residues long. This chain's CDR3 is CASSPFNTEAFF. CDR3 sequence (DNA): TGTGCCAGCAGCCCATTTAACACTGAAGCTTTCTTT. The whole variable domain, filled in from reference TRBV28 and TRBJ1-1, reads DVKVTQSSRYLVKRTGEKVFLECVQDMDHENMFWYRQDPGLGLRLIYFSYDVKMKEKGDIPEGYSVSREKKERFSLILESASTNQTSMYLCASSPFNTEAFFGQGTRLTVV.